Listed here are 12 T cell receptor beta chains from one sample, sequenced in a study of blood T cell repertoires in COVID-19. Repertoires were generated with immunoSEQ multiplex PCR, while TCRdb's copy carries only in-frame clones and drops some. The table includes about 180,000 clones, roughly 75% detected once. The sample taken for sequencing was peripheral blood. These TCRs come from a man aged 65-85 years with active or convalescent COVID-19.

The chain is built from TRBV5-1 and TRBJ2-2; TRBD1 agrees at 9 bases. Germline assignment: CDR1 SGHRS and CDR2 YFSETQ. Trimming removed 2 bases from V and 6 bases from J; junction bases left unmatched: 8. The CDR3 totals 16 residues. CDR3 region: CASSLTPGQGSGELFF. CDR3 coding DNA: TGCGCCAGCAGCTTAACTCCGGGACAGGGATCCGGGGAGCTGTTTTTT.

This chain links TRBV9 with TRBJ2-3, with D possibly TRBD2 on 6 matching bases. The CDR3 length is 14 residues. V was pared by 4 bases and J by 2 bases, with 11 bases between. The germline gives CDR1 SGDLS, CDR2 YYNGEE. CDR3 bases: TGTGCCAGCAGCCCGAGACTAGACACAGATACGCAGTATTTT. It codes for CASSPRLDTDTQYF.

The chain links TRBV2 to TRBJ2-3; 10 nucleotides line up with TRBD2. The V and J ends lost 4 bases and 3 bases, in that order; junction bases with no gene match: 1. Germline V gene data show CDR1 as SNHLY and CDR2 as FYNNEI. CDR3 size: 14 residues. The CDR3 nucleotides read TGTGCCAGCAGTGGGACTAGCGGTACAGATACGCAGTATTTT. Encoded protein: CASSGTSGTDTQYF.

J is TRBJ1-1 and V is TRBV7-9; the D is unclear. Trimming took off 3 bases at V and 0 bases at J, with 8 bases between the two ends. CDR3 length equals 14 residues. The germline V gene has CDR1 SEHNR and CDR2 FQNEAQ (reference sequence). The DNA of the CDR3 is TGTGCCAGCAGCTTGAGGTTCATGAACACTGAAGCTTTCTTT. Encoded protein: CASSLRFMNTEAFF.

This clone has a single count. V is TRBV30 and J is TRBJ1-1; perhaps TRBD1 as D (5 bases). Between the trimmed V and J ends, which lost 5 bases and 7 bases, there was a span of 17 bases. This CDR3 spans 13 amino acids. Germline-derived CDR1 and CDR2 are GTSNPN and SVGIG (reference sequence). The CDR3 loop is CAWEQVNGHEAFF. CDR3 DNA sequence: TGTGCCTGGGAACAGGTGAATGGACATGAAGCTTTCTTT.

This chain uses TRBV30 with TRBJ1-6; D possibly corresponds to TRBD1 (5 bases). Germline assignment: CDR1 GTSNPN and CDR2 SVGIG (reference sequence). V lost 2 bases, J lost 5 bases, and 7 bases lay in between. CDR3 size: 13 residues. In DNA, the CDR3 is TGTGCCTGGAGTTTACAGGATAATTCACCCCTCCACTTT. It yields the protein CAWSLQDNSPLHF. Variable domain in full (rest from reference TRBV30 and TRBJ1-6): SQTIHQWPATLVQPVGSPLSLECTVEGTSNPNLYWYRQAAGRGLQLLFYSVGIGQISSEVPQNLSASRPQDRQFILSSKKLLLSDSGFYLCAWSLQDNSPLHFGNGTRLTVT.

The chain recombines TRBV5-4 with TRBJ1-2; maybe TRBD1 (5 bases). Germline-derived CDR1 and CDR2 are SGHNT and YYREEE (reference sequence). The V gene lost 0 bases and the J gene lost 13 bases, with 10 bases spanning the gap. The CDR3 runs to 11 residues. The CDR3: CASSLEGLTTF. The CDR3 coding sequence is TGTGCCAGCAGCTTGGAGGGACTGACCACCTTC.

The chain carries TRBV9 and TRBJ1-2; D not resolved. The CDR3 loop spans 14 amino acids. Germline loops: CDR1 SGDLS, CDR2 YYNGEE. The germline V and J ends were trimmed by 6 bases and 3 bases, with 15 bases remaining between them. CDR3 protein: CASTPGSSYYGYTF. CDR3 sequence (DNA): TGTGCCAGCACCCCAGGTAGTTCTTACTATGGCTACACCTTC.

The rearrangement joins TRBV6-5 to TRBJ1-2; TRBD1 matches at 7 bases. This CDR3 has 12 residues. V lost 0 bases, J lost 12 bases, and 4 bases stayed unmatched. Germline V lookup: CDR1 MNHEY, CDR2 SVGAGI. This CDR3 reads CASSYSTGPHTF. CDR3 nucleotide sequence: TGTGCCAGCAGTTACTCGACAGGGCCCCACACCTTC.

This clone was found once. V and J are TRBV5-1 and TRBJ2-3, with TRBD2 matching over 7 bases. The CDR3 covers 16 residues. Germline V CDR1 and CDR2: SGHRS, YFSETQ. V shed 3 bases and J 0 bases; nucleotides not matched to a gene: 7. The CDR3 here is CASSWGEGVSTDTQYF. CDR3 in DNA: TGCGCCAGCAGCTGGGGGGAGGGAGTAAGCACAGATACGCAGTATTTT.

The genes are TRBV10-2 and TRBJ2-7, with TRBD2 as a possible D gene (5 bases). The CDR3 has 13 residues. V was cut by 2 bases and J by 2 bases, with 7 bases left in between. Germline CDR1 reads WSHSY; CDR2 reads SAAADI. The CDR3 protein is CASSERGAYEQYF. The CDR3 coding sequence is TGCGCCAGCAGTGAGCGGGGTGCCTACGAGCAGTACTTC.

This clone has a handful of counts. The gene calls are TRBV6-1 and TRBJ1-1; possibly TRBD1 for D (5 bases). The CDR3 length is 15 residues. The V end was cut by 2 bases, the J end by 6 bases, with 16 bases between. Germline V lookup: CDR1 MNHNS, CDR2 SASEGT. For the CDR3, the DNA is TGTGCCAGCAGTGAAAGGCTTGGCACGGGGGCTGAAGCTTTCTTT. Translated, it gives CASSERLGTGAEAFF.